This T cell receptor (beta chain) was captured by sequencing in a study of blood T cell repertoires in COVID-19. About the research overall: COVID-19 samples from acute and convalescent phases originated in the United States, Italy and Spain.

Trimming left V 5 bases short and J 5 bases short, with 15 bases between. The CDR3 length is 14 residues. CDR1 is LNHDA, CDR2 SQIVND, per germline (reference sequence). TCRdb's copy holds only in-frame clones and misses some; the assay was immunoSEQ multiplex PCR. This table has about 220,000 clones, approximately 82% appearing once. This TCR was sampled from a man over 45 with active or convalescent COVID-19. The rearrangement uses TRBV19 and TRBJ1-1; no clear D. Material: peripheral blood. In nucleotides, the CDR3 is TGTGCCAGTAGTGCCGGGAACTACATGACTGAAGCTTTCTTT. Amino acid sequence: CASSAGNYMTEAFF.